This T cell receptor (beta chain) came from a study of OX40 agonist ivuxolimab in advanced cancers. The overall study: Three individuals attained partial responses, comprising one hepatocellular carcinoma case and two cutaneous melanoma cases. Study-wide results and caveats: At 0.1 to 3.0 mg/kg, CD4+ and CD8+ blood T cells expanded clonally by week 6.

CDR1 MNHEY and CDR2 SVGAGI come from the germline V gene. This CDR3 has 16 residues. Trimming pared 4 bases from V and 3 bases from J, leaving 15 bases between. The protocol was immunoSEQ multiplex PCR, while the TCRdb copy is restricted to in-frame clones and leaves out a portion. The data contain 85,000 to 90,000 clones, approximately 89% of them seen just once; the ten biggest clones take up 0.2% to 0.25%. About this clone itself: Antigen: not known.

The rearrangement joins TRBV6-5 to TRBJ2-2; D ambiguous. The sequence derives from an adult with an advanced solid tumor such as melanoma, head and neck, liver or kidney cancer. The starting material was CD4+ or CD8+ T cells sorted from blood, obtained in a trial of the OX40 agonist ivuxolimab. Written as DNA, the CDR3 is TGTGCCAGCAGTTCCTCAATTTTTACGGACACCGGGGAGCTGTTTTTT. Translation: CASSSSIFTDTGELFF.